This record concerns one T cell receptor (beta chain) sequence. No antigen is known for it. Mixed chimerism was transient after nonmyeloablative marrow transplants from related graft donors. CD4+CD25+CD127- Tregs, CD4+CD25- non-Tregs, CD4 and CD8 cells were sorted. These data belong to a study of Tregs in tolerant kidney transplant recipients. Only in-frame clones appear in the TCRdb table, and some are missing; sequencing was by immunoSEQ multiplex PCR. The data contain 81,000 or so clones, roughly nine tenths of them singletons. The study's findings and limits: No direct test of biological reproducibility was done here.

This sample comprised CD4+ T cells from blood (PBMCs), obtained 24 months after the transplant. This TCR derives from a human patient who received a combined kidney and bone marrow transplant. Some T cells may arise from the graft donor.

CDR3 amino acids: CASSLDRGLTGELFF. The DNA for the CDR3 is TGTGCCAGCAGTCTCGACAGGGGGCTCACCGGGGAGCTGTTTTTT. The chain links TRBV2 to TRBJ2-2; TRBD1 matches at 10 bases. The CDR3 is 15 residues long. V was pared by 5 bases and J by 4 bases, with 4 bases of the junction left unmatched. The germline gives CDR1 SNHLY, CDR2 FYNNEI. Together with reference TRBV2 and TRBJ2-2, the CDR3 gives the full variable domain: EPEVTQTPSHQVTQMGQEVILRCVPISNHLYFYWYRQILGQKVEFLVSFYNNEISEKSEIFDDQFSVERPDGSNFTLKIRSTKLEDSAMYFCASSLDRGLTGELFFGEGSRLTVL.